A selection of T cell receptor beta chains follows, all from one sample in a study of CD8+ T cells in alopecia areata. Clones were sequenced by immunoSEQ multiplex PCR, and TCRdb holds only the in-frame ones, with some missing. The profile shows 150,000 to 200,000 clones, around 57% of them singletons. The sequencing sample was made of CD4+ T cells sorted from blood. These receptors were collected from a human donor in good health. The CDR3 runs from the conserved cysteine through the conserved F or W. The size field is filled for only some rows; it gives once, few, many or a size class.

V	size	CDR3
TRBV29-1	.	CSGNRGETQYF
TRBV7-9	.	CASSFTGQPQHF
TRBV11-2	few	CASSSQTSGPYNEQFF
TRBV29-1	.	CSVEDLPGRSRGGEQYF
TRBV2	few	CANQAGVSTDTQYF
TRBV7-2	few	CASSWGGQGETQYF
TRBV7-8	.	CASSYALGGSITYEQYF
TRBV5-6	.	CASSPNPSDKETQYF
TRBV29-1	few	CSAWGVSSYNEQFF
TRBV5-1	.	CASSLAVNTGELFF
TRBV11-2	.	CASSRDTEAFF
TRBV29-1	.	CSVIRAIRTSVNEQFF
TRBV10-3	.	CAASRGSQRRTYQETQYF
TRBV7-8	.	CASSHPMGPDLNTEAFF
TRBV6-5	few	CASSYSNRGETQYF
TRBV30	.	CAWVPGQTYNEQFF
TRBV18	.	CASSPLRGEAFF
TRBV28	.	CASRQPGLAGTYEQYF
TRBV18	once	CASSDYRGPYEQYF
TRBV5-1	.	CASSLAGAGDIQYF
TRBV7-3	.	CASSPRTGTQETQYF
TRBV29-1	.	CSVPASGTYNEQFF
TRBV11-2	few	CASSLSRNTIYF